The entry below describes one T cell receptor (beta chain). The record originates from a study of long-term antiretroviral therapy in people with HIV. Without exception, participants with HIV were treated in the United States. Germline-derived CDR1 and CDR2 are LNHDA and SQIVND (reference sequence). CDR3 length: 15 residues. J gave up 2 bases and V 4 bases, and 5 bases lay outside the gene matches. This was the immunoSEQ v3.0 assay at survey level. Data came from immunoSEQ multiplex PCR; TCRdb stores just in-frame clones and leaves some out. The sample has around 16,000 clones, about 85% seen once. The receptor was derived from a man under 40 with HIV. V usage is TRBV19 and J usage is TRBJ2-7; 10 bases are a match to TRBD2. The sequencing used unsorted PBMCs, collected approximately 1.3 years before starting antiretroviral therapy. The CDR3 here is CASSTTAGGTYEQYF. CDR3 sequence (DNA): TGTGCCAGTAGTACCACAGCGGGAGGGACCTACGAGCAGTACTTC.